The rows below give T cell receptor beta chains drawn from one sample of a study of shared clonotypes between healthy human individuals. Repertoires were generated with immunoSEQ multiplex PCR, while TCRdb's copy carries only in-frame clones and drops some. The sample includes about 2.2 million clones, approximately 92% seen only once; the top ten take about 1.7%. Source material: naive CD8+ T cells from PBMCs. These receptors all stem from a man in his late teens or twenties in good health. Some clones in this sample may be carry-over from other donors' samples. Both conserved end residues are part of each CDR3. A D gene is named only where the DNA matches it firmly. Expanded clones are given a class, and other clones once, few, many or no size at all.

>TRBJ1-4|.|TRBV6-5|TRBD1
TGTGCCAGCAGTCCAGGGGGCGCAGAAAAACTGTTTTTT
CASSPGGAEKLFF
>TRBJ1-2|.|TRBV29-1|TRBD1
TGCAGCGTTGGACAGGGGGGTAAAGGCTACACCTTC
CSVGQGGKGYTF
>TRBJ1-5|.|TRBV6-1|TRBD1
TGTGCCAGCAGTGAGTTTACAGGGGTGGCGAGCAATCAGCCCCAGCATTTT
CASSEFTGVASNQPQHF
>TRBJ1-2|.|TRBV25-1|TRBD1
TGTGCCAGCAGACCGGACAGGGCGAGTGGCTACACCTTC
CASRPDRASGYTF
>TRBJ2-7|.|TRBV7-2|TRBD1
TGTGCCAGCAGCTTAGTAGGGGGCGCCTCCTACGAGCAGTACTTC
CASSLVGGASYEQYF
>TRBJ1-5|.|TRBV27|.
TGTGCCAGCAGTTTAGTTCCGGGCGCCAATCAGCCCCAGCATTTT
CASSLVPGANQPQHF
>TRBJ2-7|.|TRBV10-3|.
TGTGCCATCAGTGAAGGATACGAGCAGTACTTC
CAISEGYEQYF
>TRBJ2-1|.|TRBV27|TRBD2
TGTGCCAGCAGTTTATCCCCTGGTAGCGGGAGTAGTGAGCAGTTCTTC
CASSLSPGSGSSEQFF
>TRBJ1-5|.|TRBV27|.
TGTGCCAGCAGTTGGGGCAGCAATCAGCCCCAGCATTTT
CASSWGSNQPQHF
>TRBJ2-2|once|TRBV4-2|TRBD1
TGTGCCAGCAGCCCCGGGACAGGGGGCGTAACCGGGGAGCTGTTTTTT
CASSPGTGGVTGELFF
>TRBJ2-7|.|TRBV5-5|TRBD2
TGTGCCAGCAGCTTGCAATGGCTAGCGGGAATCTACGAGCAGTACTTC
CASSLQWLAGIYEQYF
>TRBJ2-7|.|TRBV7-8|.
TGTGCCAGCGGACCATGGGGCGAGCAGTACTTC
CASGPWGEQYF
>TRBJ1-1|.|TRBV16|TRBD1
TGTGCCAGCAGCCAATCGGGGACAGGGACCACTGAAGCTTTCTTT
CASSQSGTGTTEAFF
>TRBJ2-5|.|TRBV9|.
TGTGCCAGCAGCGCGGACACATCCCAAGAGACCCAGTACTTC
CASSADTSQETQYF
>TRBJ1-1|.|TRBV19|.
TGTGCCAGTAGTCTTACCGGGATTCTGAACACTGAAGCTTTCTTT
CASSLTGILNTEAFF
>TRBJ2-7|.|TRBV7-9|TRBD1
TGTGCCAGCAGCCCTAGGGGGCAGGCTTCGAACTACGAGCAGTACTTC
CASSPRGQASNYEQYF
>TRBJ2-5|.|TRBV7-9|.
TGTGCCAGCAGCTTAGCCCCAACAGAGACCCAGTACTTC
CASSLAPTETQYF
>TRBJ1-1|.|TRBV30|.
TGTGCCTGGAGTGACTGGACAGAAAGCAACACTGAAGCTTTCTTT
CAWSDWTESNTEAFF
>TRBJ2-7|few|TRBV7-9|.
TGTGCCAGCAGCCCCTGGCAGCTTCTATCCTACGAGCAGTACTTC
CASSPWQLLSYEQYF
>TRBJ2-5|.|TRBV27|.
TGTGCCAGCAGTCCCACTAGGTTCGCCTTAAAAGAGACCCAGTACTTC
CASSPTRFALKETQYF
>TRBJ2-5|.|TRBV28|.
TGTGCCAGCAGTTCCGCTGGGGCCTGGTCGGAGACCCAGTACTTC
CASSSAGAWSETQYF
>TRBJ2-7|.|TRBV2|.
TGTGCCAGCACCAAAGAGGCATCCTACGAGCAGTACTTC
CASTKEASYEQYF
>TRBJ1-1|.|TRBV11-2|.
TGTGCCAGCAGCTTTGAAGGAAACATGAACACTGAAGCTTTCTTT
CASSFEGNMNTEAFF
>TRBJ1-2|.|TRBV2|.
TGTGCCAGCAGTGAAGAAGACAGTCGGCTTGGCTACACCTTC
CASSEEDSRLGYTF
>TRBJ2-1|.|TRBV9|.
TGTGCCAGCAGCGACCCCCGGGAGCCGTACAATGAGCAGTTCTTC
CASSDPREPYNEQFF
>TRBJ2-5|.|TRBV7-9|TRBD1
TGTGCCAGCAGCTTAGGGACAGGGGGCCGGGAGACCCAGTACTTC
CASSLGTGGRETQYF
>TRBJ2-7|.|TRBV28|TRBD2
TGTGCCAGCAGTTTCGGGGAGGGAGGGCGGTACGAGCAGTACTTC
CASSFGEGGRYEQYF
>TRBJ2-7|.|TRBV7-9|.
TGTGCCAGCAGCTTAGTGACCAATCCCCACGAGCAGTACTTC
CASSLVTNPHEQYF
>TRBJ1-4|.|TRBV21-1|.
TGTGCCAGCAGCAAACCCCCGGCAGGGTATGAAAAACTGTTTTTT
CASSKPPAGYEKLFF
>TRBJ1-2|.|TRBV28|.
TGTGCCAGCAGTTTGGTCTCAGGTTGGCGGTCTCTCGATGGCTACACCTTC
CASSLVSGWRSLDGYTF
>TRBJ2-5|.|TRBV28|TRBD1
TGTGCCAGCAGCTGGACAGGCCAAGAGACCCAGTACTTC
CASSWTGQETQYF
>TRBJ2-1|.|TRBV11-2|TRBD1
TGTGCCAGCAGCCTCGCCCGGGACAGGCCTGCCAATGAGCAGTTCTTC
CASSLARDRPANEQFF
>TRBJ2-7|.|TRBV28|.
TGTGCCAGCAGTTTAGCGGACGAGCAGTACTTC
CASSLADEQYF
>TRBJ2-1|.|TRBV13|TRBD2
TGTGCCAGCAGCTTAGCCCGTGTACTAGCGGGAGACAATGAGCAGTTCTTC
CASSLARVLAGDNEQFF
>TRBJ2-5|.|TRBV2|.
TGTGCCAGCGGTCTCCGGGTCCCCTCAGGCGAGACCCAGTACTTC
CASGLRVPSGETQYF
>TRBJ2-2|.|TRBV28|TRBD1
TGTGCCAGCAGGGGGACAGTGGACACCGGGGAGCTGTTTTTT
CASRGTVDTGELFF
>TRBJ2-7|once|TRBV5-6|.
TGTGCCAGCAGTTTTAAGCGGCAACCCCTCTACGAGCAGTACTTC
CASSFKRQPLYEQYF
>TRBJ1-2|.|TRBV29-1|TRBD1
TGCAGCGTTAAGGACAGGGGATGGTATGGCTACACCTTC
CSVKDRGWYGYTF
>TRBJ2-7|.|TRBV13|TRBD1
TGTGCCAGCAGCTCGCAAGAACAGGGGGCTAACGAGCAGTACTTC
CASSSQEQGANEQYF
>TRBJ2-7|once|TRBV6-1|TRBD1
TGTGCCAGCAGTGGGTACAGGGGCTACGAGCAGTACTTC
CASSGYRGYEQYF
>TRBJ1-2|.|TRBV15|TRBD1
TGTGCCACCACCGCACAGGGGGCTAACTATGGCTACACCTTC
CATTAQGANYGYTF
>TRBJ2-5|.|TRBV4-1|TRBD2
TGCGCCAGCAGCCGTCGGGGACTAGCGGCTGAGACCCAGTACTTC
CASSRRGLAAETQYF
>TRBJ2-2|.|TRBV7-6|.
TGTGCCAGTGACAGCGGGAACACCGGGGAGCTGTTTTTT
CASDSGNTGELFF
>TRBJ1-4|once|TRBV6-5|TRBD1
TGTGCCAGCGGAGCGCACAGGGGATTCAATGAAAAACTGTTTTTT
CASGAHRGFNEKLFF
>TRBJ2-7|.|TRBV2|.
TGTGCCAGCAGGCCACCCCCGGGCCTTTCCTACGAGCAGTACTTC
CASRPPPGLSYEQYF
>TRBJ1-5|.|TRBV6-6|.
TGTGCCAGCAGTTACTCGGACACCTCCAATCAGCCCCAGCATTTT
CASSYSDTSNQPQHF
>TRBJ2-5|.|TRBV4-2|TRBD2
TGTGCCAGCAGCCAAGAAACTAGCGGGAGTGAGCAAGAGACCCAGTACTTC
CASSQETSGSEQETQYF
>TRBJ2-7|once|TRBV7-8|TRBD1
TGTGCCAGCAGCTTAGCTGACAGGGGGGCGGTCGAGCAGTACTTC
CASSLADRGAVEQYF
>TRBJ1-1|.|TRBV19|.
TGTGCCAGTAGTATAGTCGGCAGGGCCCGAGCTTTCTTT
CASSIVGRARAFF
>TRBJ2-1|.|TRBV5-1|TRBD1
TGCGCCAGCAGCTGGGGGACAGGGACTGAGCAGTTCTTC
CASSWGTGTEQFF
>TRBJ2-5|.|TRBV7-9|.
TGTGCCAGCAGCTCGGGCCCGGGGGAGACCCAGTACTTC
CASSSGPGETQYF
>TRBJ2-3|.|TRBV29-1|TRBD1
TGCAGCGTCCCGGGACAGAACACAGATACGCAGTATTTT
CSVPGQNTDTQYF
>TRBJ2-1|.|TRBV2|.
TGTGCCAGCAGTGAGAAAGGGAATGAGCAGTTCTTC
CASSEKGNEQFF
>TRBJ2-1|.|TRBV5-1|TRBD2
TGCGCCAGCAGCCCTGGACTAGCGGCCTACAATGAGCAGTTCTTC
CASSPGLAAYNEQFF
>TRBJ2-1|.|TRBV4-3|TRBD2
TGCGCCAGCAGCCAAGGAAGCGGGACTTGGGGTGAGCAGTTCTTC
CASSQGSGTWGEQFF
>TRBJ1-4|.|TRBV7-9|TRBD1
TGTGCCAGCAGCCCTCGGACAGGAACAAGTGAAAAACTGTTTTTT
CASSPRTGTSEKLFF
>TRBJ2-3|.|TRBV5-1|.
TGCGCCAGCAGCTTGGCCTCGAGGTTCGGGACAGATACGCAGTATTTT
CASSLASRFGTDTQYF
>TRBJ2-5|.|TRBV23-1|TRBD2
TGCGCCAGCAAGCTACCGGGACTAGCGGAACAAGAGACCCAGTACTTC
CASKLPGLAEQETQYF
>TRBJ2-1|.|TRBV5-6|TRBD2
TGTGCCAGCAGCCAAGGGACTAGCGGGAGTTCCTACAATGAGCAGTTCTTC
CASSQGTSGSSYNEQFF